The sequence of this T cell receptor beta chain was determined in a study of shared clonotypes between healthy human individuals. Study information: Per donor, CD8 memory used one plate, CD8 naive used two, CD4 memory used three and CD4 naive used three. Study results and caveats: Generation of non-shared clonotypes was less probable than generation of clonotypes shared by all four donors.

Those who donated, Caucasian adults without exception, all lived in Nashville, Tennessee. Remarks on this clone: What it binds is unknown.

Germline loops: CDR1 SGHTA, CDR2 FQGNSA. Trimming left V 1 base short and J 4 bases short, with 16 bases between. The CDR3 is 16 amino acids. Replicate PCRs run on sorted subsets employed roughly 190 ng DNA, around 27,000 T cell genomes. Sequencing was performed with immunoSEQ multiplex PCR; in TCRdb, only in-frame clones are kept and a portion is missing. The table records around 1.4 million clones, 98% of them present only once. This sequence joins TRBV7-2 and TRBJ1-1, with unresolved D. The TCR sequence derives from a man aged 25 to 40 in good health. Material for sequencing was naive CD4+ T cells sorted from blood. Documented subset: CD45RA+ positively selected. Written as DNA, the CDR3 is TGTGCCAGCAGCTTAGAGGACTTCCAGTTGGGCACTGAAGCTTTCTTT. Translated: CASSLEDFQLGTEAFF.